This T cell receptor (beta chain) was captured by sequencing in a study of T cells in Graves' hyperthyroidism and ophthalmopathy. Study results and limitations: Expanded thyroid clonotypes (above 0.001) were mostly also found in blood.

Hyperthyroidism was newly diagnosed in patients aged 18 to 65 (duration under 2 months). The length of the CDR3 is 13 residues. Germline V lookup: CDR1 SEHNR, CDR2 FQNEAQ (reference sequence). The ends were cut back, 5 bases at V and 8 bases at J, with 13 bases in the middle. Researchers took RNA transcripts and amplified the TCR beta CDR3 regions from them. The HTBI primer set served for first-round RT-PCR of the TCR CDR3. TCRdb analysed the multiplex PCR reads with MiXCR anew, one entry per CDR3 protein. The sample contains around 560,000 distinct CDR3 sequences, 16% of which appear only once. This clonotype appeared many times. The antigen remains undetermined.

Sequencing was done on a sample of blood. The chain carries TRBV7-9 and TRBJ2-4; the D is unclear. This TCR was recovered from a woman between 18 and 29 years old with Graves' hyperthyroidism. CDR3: CASSGIGLDIQYF. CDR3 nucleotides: TGTGCCAGCAGCGGAATCGGCCTTGACATTCAGTACTTC. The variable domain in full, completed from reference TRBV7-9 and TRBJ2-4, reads DTGVSQNPRHKITKRGQNVTFRCDPISEHNRLYWYRQTLGQGPEFLTYFQNEAQLEKSRLLSDRFSAERPKGSFSTLEIQRTEQGDSAMYLCASSGIGLDIQYFGAGTRLSVL.